This paragraph reports one T cell receptor (beta chain). Its antigen has not been determined. Per-nucleotide qualities are absent, and no much larger clonotype sits a single base away. The data originate from a study of regulatory dendritic cells for organ transplantation (dated by TCRdb to the late 2010s). Background for the entire study: To make regulatory dendritic cells, monocytes were cultured with vitamin D3 on days 0 and 4, plus IL-10 on day 4. To evaluate the response of the DCs to a potent maturation-inducing agent, LPS was added to DC cultures on day 6. TCRbeta repertoires were sequenced from sorted naive and memory CD4+ and CD8+ T cells before and after allostimulation with regulatory or mature dendritic cells.

Study-wide findings and limitations: Only a couple of subjects were sequenced, and the authors noted considerable between-individual heterogeneity in the alloreactive memory CD8+ T cell pool. Allostimulation expanded memory CD8+ clones in both subjects, but regulatory dendritic cells appeared to induce more limited expansion than mature dendritic cells. Repertoires were highly diverse in naive CD4+ and CD8+ T cells, less diverse in memory cells, and most oligoclonal in memory CD8+ cells. Among the resting subsets, the most alloreactive TCR clonotypes were found in memory CD8+ T cells.

TCRbeta CDR3 regions were amplified by multiplexed two-step PCR using Vbeta-specific forward primers and Jbeta-specific reverse primers. TCRbeta libraries were sequenced on an Illumina instrument through the immunoSEQ service. In the source study's methods: IMGT annotation was used to assign V, D and J genes, and synthetic CDR3 analogues were used to correct counts for multiplex PCR bias. The immunoSEQ Analyzer calculated repertoire clonality as one minus the normalized Shannon entropy. Fisher's exact test with Benjamini-Hochberg false discovery rate control was used to define clonal expansion, with two-tailed P<0.01. TCRdb provides this immuneACCESS table in a form limited to in-frame rearrangements. Some clones are lacking; in checked studies, under half of them reflect an unresolved V gene, and why the rest are absent is not known. V, J and clone size reflect that table, while D and trimming were determined from the DNA. This sample lists over 8,000 clones; 55% to 75% were detected once. The top ten clones comprise over 0.55% of the sample.

Sorted T cell subsets were CFSE-labeled and co-cultured for about five days with allogeneic regulatory or mature dendritic cells at a 1:10 DC:T ratio. FACS was used to sort CD4+ or CD8+ cells into naive T cells, defined as CD45RA+, and memory T cells, defined as CD45RO+. The T cells used for TCR sequencing were obtained from a couple of healthy control subjects. The Qiagen DNeasy Blood & Tissue Kit was used to extract genomic DNA. The germline ends are 15 bases apart after V is trimmed by 5 bases and J by 7 bases. The CDR3 goes from the cysteine to the phenylalanine over 14 residues. The DNA shown is the 42-base CDR3, in frame from base 1. The germline V gene supplies CDR1 SGHRS and CDR2 YFSETQ.

The clonotype comes from a human donor in good health. Sequenced input: naive CD4+ T cells from blood cultured with dendritic cells. The cell subset or site label, read with the paper, signifies: CD45RA+ naive T cells. Here the chain combines TRBV5-1 and TRBJ1-4, with the identity of the D gene unclear. The sequenced DNA is TGCGCCAGCAGGGAGATTTGGCAAAGTGAAAAACTGTTTTTT. The resulting protein is CASREIWQSEKLFF.